This record looks at one TCR beta chain sequence and its context. Its target is unknown. This specimen belongs to a study of identical twins. Findings of the study overall: Twin-shared out-of-frame alpha sequences showed excess low generation probability.

V lost 2 bases, J lost 9 bases, and 3 bases stayed unmatched. The CDR3 extends over 14 amino acids. Each CDR3 protein gets one entry after TCRdb re-called the 5' RACE reads with MiXCR. The sample lists approximately 620,000 distinct CDR3 sequences, less than 10% occurring once. This sample also belongs to another study, concerning yellow fever vaccine responses in identical twins.

The V and J genes are TRBV12-3 or TRBV12-4 and TRBJ2-1; 11 bases align to TRBD2. Source material: PBMCs. The TCR comes from a young woman in good health. CDR3 region: CASSLTSGSTEQFF. The CDR3 coding sequence is TGTGCCAGCAGTTTAACTAGCGGGAGTACTGAGCAGTTCTTC.